A single sample is the source of the 27 T cell receptor beta chains below, sequenced in a study of identical twins (TCRdb year 2016). Library prep was done by 5' RACE. Sequencing took place on an Illumina HiSeq 2000. The raw public data were reprocessed by TCRdb itself: fastp quality trimming at Q25, MiXCR clonotype calling, in-frame beta chains only. Records with the same CDR3 protein are collapsed into one entry carrying the most frequent genes and DNA. Present in this sample are 600,000 to 700,000 distinct CDR3 sequences, 21% of which were seen just once. The ten top clones hold roughly 4% of the sample. Another study also made use of these data, one on T cells expressing NK-cell markers.

The sequencing input was PBMCs. The receptors originated from a woman between 18 and 29 years old in good health.

The V and J genes are TRBV19 and TRBJ2-7; maybe TRBD2 (6 bases). CDR3 length equals 13 residues. Trimming removed 6 bases at V and 5 bases at J, with 14 bases between. Germline V gene sequence: CDR1 LNHDA, CDR2 SQIVND (reference sequence). In DNA, the CDR3 is TGTGCCAGTAGGTCCCTGGGGGGACACGAGCAGTACTTC. Translation gives CASRSLGGHEQYF. Looking up the rest from reference TRBV19 and TRBJ2-7 gives the full variable domain: DGGITQSPKYLFRKEGQNVTLSCEQNLNHDAMYWYRQDPGQGLRLIYYSQIVNDFQKGDIAEGYSVSREKKESFPLTVTSAQKNPTAFYLCASRSLGGHEQYFGPGTRLTVT.

This clonotype was seen more than once but under ten times. This chain uses TRBV7-2 with TRBJ1-1, with D perhaps TRBD1 (5 bases). This CDR3 is 14 amino acids long. Germline-derived CDR1 and CDR2 are SGHTA and FQGNSA. V was clipped by 2 bases and J by 9 bases, with 16 bases between them. CDR3 in amino acids: CASSLSSGQGKAFF. The CDR3 coding sequence is TGTGCCAGCAGCTTATCCTCCGGGCAGGGCAAAGCTTTCTTT. The whole variable domain, filled in from reference TRBV7-2 and TRBJ1-1, reads GAGVSQSPSNKVTEKGKDVELRCDPISGHTALYWYRQSLGQGLEFLIYFQGNSAPDKSGLPSDRFSAERTGGSVSTLTIQRTQQEDSAVYLCASSLSSGQGKAFFGQGTRLTVV.

The J gene is TRBJ2-1, the V gene TRBV20-1; 8 positions match TRBD2. The CDR3 is made up of 16 amino acids. The germline V gene has CDR1 DFQATT and CDR2 SNEGSKA (reference sequence). V trimming: 5 bases; J trimming: 7 bases; junction bases outside the gene matches: 16. The CDR3 sequence: CSASHPGLGSLNEQFF. In DNA, the CDR3 is TGCAGTGCTTCCCATCCGGGACTAGGAAGTCTGAATGAGCAGTTCTTC.

This clonotype was seen more than once but under ten times. The genes are TRBV6-2 or TRBV6-3 and TRBJ2-5; TRBD2 matches 9 bases. Trimming took 6 bases from V and 0 from J; bases not matched to a gene: 5. CDR1 is MNHEY, CDR2 SVGEGT, per germline. The CDR3 contains 15 residues. The CDR3 sequence: CASSTGTSYQETQYF. The CDR3 coding sequence is TGTGCCAGCAGCACCGGGACTAGCTACCAAGAGACCCAGTACTTC.

In DNA form, the CDR3 reads TGTGCCAGCAGCTTCAATCAGGGGGAAGCTTTCTTT. It encodes CASSFNQGEAFF. The rearrangement uses TRBV11-2 and TRBJ1-1, with a tentative D call TRBD1 (6 bases). V was cut by 3 bases and J by 8 bases, with 10 bases left in between. Germline V gene data show CDR1 as SGHAT and CDR2 as FQNNGV. The CDR3 totals 12 residues.

About this clonotype: The junction shows a germline mismatch at one end, possibly a read error. The rearrangement links TRBV5-6 to TRBJ2-1, with 9 positions matching TRBD1. The germline V gene has CDR1 SGHDT and CDR2 YYEEEE. The CDR3 totals 14 residues. The CDR3 sequence: CASSSGTGRNEQLF. For the CDR3, the DNA is TGTGCCAGCAGCTCCGGGACAGGGAGGAATGAGCAGCTCTTC.

The table lists this clonotype with a few counts. The CDR3 nucleotides are TGTGCCAGCAGACCGGACAGCCCCTTTTACGATGAGCAGTTCTTC. It encodes CASRPDSPFYDEQFF. The rearrangement uses TRBV7-9 and TRBJ2-1; weak D call: TRBD1 (6 bases). This CDR3 region has 15 residues. Germline loops: CDR1 SEHNR, CDR2 FQNEAQ (reference sequence). V lost 6 bases and J 8 bases, leaving 20 bases between the germline ends.

This clonotype has a count of ten or more. The chain employs TRBV18 and TRBJ2-4, with 10 positions matching TRBD1. The CDR3 contains 20 residues. Germline trimming cut 4 bases from V and 1 base from J; bases unmatched to any gene: 16. The V gene's germline CDR1 is KGHSH and CDR2 LQKENI. The CDR3: CASSHGRQGARSVAKNIQYF. DNA of the CDR3: TGTGCCAGCTCACACGGTCGACAGGGGGCTCGATCGGTGGCCAAAAACATTCAGTACTTC.

This clonotype turned up a few times. The gene calls are TRBV10-2 and TRBJ2-1, with TRBD1 matching 9 bases. Germline lookup yields CDR1 WSHSY and CDR2 SAAADI. V trimming: 5 bases; J trimming: 0 bases; junction bases outside the gene matches: 14. This CDR3 is built from 19 residues. In DNA, the CDR3 is TGCGCCAGCAGTCACGTCCCGGGACAGGGCTATAGCTCCTACAATGAGCAGTTCTTC. This gives the protein CASSHVPGQGYSSYNEQFF.

This clonotype was counted ten times or more. This chain joins TRBV6-2 or TRBV6-3 and TRBJ2-7; the D gene is possibly TRBD1 (5 bases). The CDR3 totals 14 residues. Germline loops: CDR1 MNHEY, CDR2 SVGEGT. The V gene lost 2 bases and the J gene lost 4 bases, with 12 bases spanning the gap. The chain's CDR3 is CASSYRTNSYEQYF. Written as DNA, the CDR3 is TGTGCCAGCAGTTACCGGACAAACTCTTACGAGCAGTACTTC.

This clonotype was counted only a few times. This rearrangement joins TRBV7-2 to TRBJ2-5; tentative D call: TRBD2 (7 bases). Trimming took 8 bases from V and 0 from J, leaving 13 bases between them. Germline V CDR1 and CDR2: SGHTA, FQGNSA. The CDR3 consists of 14 residues. In DNA form, the CDR3 reads TGTGCCAGCGCTGAGGGGGGGTACCAAGAGACCCAGTACTTC. This sequence encodes CASAEGGYQETQYF.

This clonotype has more than one count but fewer than ten. The rearrangement links TRBV15 to TRBJ2-5; the match to TRBD1 covers 9 bases. CDR3 length: 18 residues. The trim removed 3 bases at V and 1 base at J, leaving 12 bases unmatched. Germline V gives CDR1 LNHNV, CDR2 YYDKDF (reference sequence). CDR3 residues: CATSSTGGAGLGQETQYF. CDR3 nucleotide sequence: TGTGCCACCAGCAGTACAGGGGGCGCAGGATTAGGCCAAGAGACCCAGTACTTC.

This clonotype was observed a handful of times. The genes are TRBV20-1 and TRBJ2-1; the match to TRBD2 covers 7 bases. The J segment lost 5 bases and the V segment lost 6 bases, leaving 10 bases of the junction unmatched. The CDR3 has 14 amino acids. Looked up from germline, CDR1 is DFQATT and CDR2 is SNEGSKA (reference sequence). CDR3 nucleotides: TGCAGTGCCCTACGGGGGGAGAGGGACAATGAGCAGTTCTTC. It specifies CSALRGERDNEQFF.

This clonotype was seen ten or more times. The rearrangement joins TRBV9 to TRBJ2-3; no definite D call. The CDR3 extends over 13 amino acids. Per the germline V gene, CDR1 is SGDLS and CDR2 is YYNGEE. The V end lost 3 bases, the J end lost 5 bases, and 10 bases lay between the germline ends. CDR3 sequence: CASSGGVGDTQYF. Written as DNA, the CDR3 is TGTGCCAGCAGCGGTGGGGTAGGAGATACGCAGTATTTT. The complete variable domain, with remaining parts taken from reference TRBV9 and TRBJ2-3, reads DSGVTQTPKHLITATGQRVTLRCSPRSGDLSVYWYQQSLDQGLQFLIQYYNGEERAKGNILERFSAQQFPDLHSELNLSSLELGDSALYFCASSGGVGDTQYFGPGTRLTVL.

This sequence joins TRBV11-3 and TRBJ2-5; D might be TRBD1 or TRBD2, each matching 5 bases. Germline lookup yields CDR1 SGHNT and CDR2 YENEEA. The CDR3 has 14 amino acids. V lost 4 bases and J lost 4, with 13 bases in between. The CDR3 sequence is CASSSPQGAETQYF. DNA for the CDR3: TGTGCCAGCAGCTCCCCGCAGGGAGCAGAGACCCAGTACTTC.

The V gene is TRBV12-3 or TRBV12-4, the J gene TRBJ2-7; TRBD1 aligns across 7 bases. CDR3 length: 15 amino acids. V lost 3 bases and J lost 3; bases outside the gene matches: 8. As DNA, the CDR3 is TGTGCCAGCAGTTTCGGCAGGACAGGTGTCTACGAGCAGTACTTC. Protein product: CASSFGRTGVYEQYF.

This clonotype has more than one count but fewer than ten. This chain uses TRBV27 with TRBJ2-1, with TRBD1 as a possible D gene (6 bases). The V gene lost 4 bases and the J gene lost 4 bases, with 11 bases spanning the gap. The germline V gene encodes CDR1 MNHEY and CDR2 SMNVEV (reference sequence). The CDR3 spans 14 residues. The CDR3 loop reads CASSSRTDYNEQFF. The CDR3, as DNA: TGTGCCAGCAGTTCCCGGACAGATTACAATGAGCAGTTCTTC.

This clonotype has more than one count but fewer than ten. The chain joins TRBV29-1 to TRBJ1-4, with D hard to call. Germline lookup yields CDR1 SQVTM and CDR2 ANQGSEA. V lost 7 bases and J 2 bases, leaving 17 bases between the germline ends. This CDR3 region has 15 residues. CDR3 in amino acids: CSAARTGGTNEKLFF. The CDR3 DNA sequence: TGCAGCGCCGCCCGGACGGGCGGGACTAATGAAAAACTGTTTTTT.

This chain links TRBV7-3 with TRBJ2-1, with D perhaps matching TRBD1 or TRBD2 (6 bases each). Germline loops: CDR1 SGHTA, CDR2 FQGTGA. Trimming left V 2 bases short and J 6 bases short, with 20 bases between. The CDR3 loop spans 17 amino acids. The CDR3 loop is CASSLGPLTRGGNEQFF. The CDR3 nucleotides are TGTGCCAGCAGCTTAGGCCCCCTTACCAGGGGAGGCAATGAGCAGTTCTTC. Together with reference TRBV7-3 and TRBJ2-1, the CDR3 gives the full variable domain: GAGVSQTPSNKVTEKGKYVELRCDPISGHTALYWYRQSLGQGPEFLIYFQGTGAADDSGLPNDRFFAVRPEGSVSTLKIQRTERGDSAVYLCASSLGPLTRGGNEQFFGPGTRLTVL.

This clonotype was counted between two and nine times. The CDR3 loop reads CASRRTSGKTTADEQFF. DNA for the CDR3: TGTGCCAGCAGGCGGACTAGCGGAAAGACCACGGCGGATGAGCAGTTCTTC. This chain connects TRBV9 to TRBJ2-1; TRBD2 agrees at 10 bases. The CDR3 contains 17 residues. In germline, CDR1 is SGDLS, CDR2 YYNGEE. The ends lost 5 bases at V and 8 bases at J; junction bases unmatched: 16.

The rearrangement uses TRBV29-1 and TRBJ1-2, with TRBD1 as a possible D gene (5 bases). The CDR3 runs to 13 residues. V was pared by 7 bases and J by 8 bases, with 20 bases between. CDR1 is SQVTM, CDR2 ANQGSEA, per germline. In DNA, the CDR3 is TGCAGCGCCGGCGGATCGTCGGGGCGCGGCTACACCTTC. This translates into CSAGGSSGRGYTF.

This clonotype was counted a few times. The CDR3 DNA sequence: TGTGCCAGCAGCCAATCCGGGGTCGAGGGCGAGCAGTACTTC. As protein: CASSQSGVEGEQYF. The chain uses TRBV7-9 and TRBJ2-7; perhaps TRBD2 as D (5 bases). The CDR3 runs 14 residues. The germline gives CDR1 SEHNR, CDR2 FQNEAQ (reference sequence). Trimming removed 5 bases at V and 6 bases at J, with 17 bases between.

V gene TRBV5-5 combines with J gene TRBJ2-4; 9 nucleotides line up with TRBD1. The CDR3 is made up of 16 amino acids. Germline loops: CDR1 SGHKS, CDR2 YYEKEE (reference sequence). V lost 6 bases and J lost 2; bases outside the gene matches: 9. Here the CDR3 reads CASIPGQGYTKNIQYF. The CDR3 region has the DNA TGTGCCAGCATCCCCGGACAGGGGTATACCAAAAACATTCAGTACTTC. Full variable domain (outside the CDR3, taken from reference TRBV5-5 and TRBJ2-4): DAGVTQSPTHLIKTRGQQVTLRCSPISGHKSVSWYQQVLGQGPQFIFQYYEKEERGRGNFPDRFSARQFPNYSSELNVNALLLGDSALYLCASIPGQGYTKNIQYFGAGTRLSVL.

This clonotype was detected many times. The chain links TRBV12-3 or TRBV12-4 to TRBJ2-1, with 7 bases lining up with TRBD2. This CDR3 contains 15 residues. The V gene end was trimmed by 3 bases and the J gene end by 10 bases; junction bases not matched to a gene: 12. CDR3 loop: CASSFSGGREKEQFF. The CDR3 nucleotides are TGTGCCAGCAGTTTTTCAGGCGGGAGAGAGAAGGAGCAGTTCTTC.

In its sample, this clonotype was seen a few times. This chain joins TRBV9 and TRBJ2-7; TRBD2 matches at 9 bases. Germline CDR1 is SGDLS and CDR2 is YYNGEE. The CDR3 has 15 residues. J was trimmed by 4 bases and V by 0 bases; bases with no gene match: 5. CDR3 protein: CASSVGAGGFYEQYF. DNA of the CDR3: TGTGCCAGCAGCGTAGGAGCGGGGGGATTTTACGAGCAGTACTTC.

This clonotype was detected many times. This chain connects TRBV5-1 to TRBJ1-1; D might be TRBD1 (6 bases). The V gene's germline CDR1 is SGHRS and CDR2 YFSETQ. CDR3 size: 13 residues. Trimming cost V 5 bases and J 4 bases, with 12 bases left between them. CDR3 DNA sequence: TGCGCCAGCAGAGCAGGGGAAGGCACTGAAGCTTTCTTT. Amino acids: CASRAGEGTEAFF.

This clonotype has at least ten counts. The genes are TRBV12-3 or TRBV12-4 and TRBJ1-2, with D maybe TRBD1 (5 bases). This CDR3 contains 13 residues. Trimming left V 2 bases short and J 4 bases short, with 8 bases between. CDR3 loop: CASSLIRGYGYTF. In DNA form, the CDR3 reads TGTGCCAGCAGTTTAATAAGGGGCTATGGCTACACCTTC.